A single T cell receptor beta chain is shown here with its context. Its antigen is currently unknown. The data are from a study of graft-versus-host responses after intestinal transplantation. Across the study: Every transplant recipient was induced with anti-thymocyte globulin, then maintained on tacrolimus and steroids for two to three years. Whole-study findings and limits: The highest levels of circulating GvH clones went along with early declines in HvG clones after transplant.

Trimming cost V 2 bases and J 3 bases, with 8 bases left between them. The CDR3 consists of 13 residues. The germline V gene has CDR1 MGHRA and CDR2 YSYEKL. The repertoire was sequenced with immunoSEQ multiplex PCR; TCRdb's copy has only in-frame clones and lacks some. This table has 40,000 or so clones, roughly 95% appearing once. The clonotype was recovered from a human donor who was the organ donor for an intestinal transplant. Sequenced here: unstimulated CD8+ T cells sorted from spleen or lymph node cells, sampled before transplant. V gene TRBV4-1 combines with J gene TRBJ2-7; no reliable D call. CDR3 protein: CASSQHGFYEQYF. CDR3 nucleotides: TGCGCCAGCAGCCAACATGGTTTCTACGAGCAGTACTTC.